The source of this T cell receptor beta chain is a study of a mutant IDH1 vaccine in newly diagnosed glioma. Sequenced by immunoSEQ multiplex PCR; TCRdb stores in-frame clones only, minus some. The sample has under 150,000 clones; around 80% are singletons. There are 20 residues in the CDR3. The V gene's germline CDR1 is SGHRS and CDR2 YFSETQ. Trimming took 4 bases from V and 5 from J; bases not matched to a gene: 27. A note on this clone: No antigen is known for it.

Study observations and caveats: Pseudoprogression seemingly bore no relation to changes in top peripheral T cell clonotypes.

Time point denoted: week 11, during vaccination. It was 300 ug of mutant IDH1 20-mer peptide that made up each vaccine dose, given with topical imiquimod. The chain is built from TRBV5-1 and TRBJ2-7, with TRBD2 identical over 7 bases. Sequenced here: PBMCs, sampled from a glioma patient whose treatment included an IDH1 peptide vaccine. This receptor was identified in a man in his forties or fifties with glioma. The CDR3 DNA follows: TGCGCCAGCAGCCCACTGAGTGCAGGGAGGGGCCTAGCGGCCTCTCACGAGCAGTACTTC. Translation gives CASSPLSAGRGLAASHEQYF.